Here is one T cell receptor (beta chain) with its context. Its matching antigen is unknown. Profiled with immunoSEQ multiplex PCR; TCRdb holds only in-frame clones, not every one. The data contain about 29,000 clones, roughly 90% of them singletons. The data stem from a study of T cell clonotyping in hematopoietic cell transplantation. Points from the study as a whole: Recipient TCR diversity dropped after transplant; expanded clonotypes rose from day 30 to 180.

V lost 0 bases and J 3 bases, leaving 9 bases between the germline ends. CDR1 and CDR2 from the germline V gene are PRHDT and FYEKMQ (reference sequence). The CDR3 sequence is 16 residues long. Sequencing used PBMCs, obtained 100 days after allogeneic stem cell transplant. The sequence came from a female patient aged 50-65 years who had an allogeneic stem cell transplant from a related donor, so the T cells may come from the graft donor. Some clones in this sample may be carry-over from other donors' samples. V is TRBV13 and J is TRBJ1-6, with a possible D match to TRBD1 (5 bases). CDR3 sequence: CASSLGPQGYNSPLHF. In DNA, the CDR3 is TGTGCCAGCAGCTTAGGTCCGCAGGGCTATAATTCACCCCTCCACTTT.